This T cell receptor (beta chain) emerged from a study of OX40 agonist ivuxolimab in advanced cancers. A remark on this clone: Its antigen is still unknown.

V trimming: 6 bases; J trimming: 3 bases; junction bases outside the gene matches: 6. Germline loops: CDR1 MNHEY, CDR2 SVGAGI. This CDR3 is built from 15 residues. Using immunoSEQ multiplex PCR, the repertoire was profiled, and TCRdb retains in-frame clones only, with some absent. The sample contains over 65,000 clones, around 86% of which appear only once. Study-level points and caveats: Antigen specificity of clonally expanded peripheral T cells was not established.

This chain links TRBV6-5 with TRBJ2-7; 12 nucleotides line up with TRBD1. Specimen: CD4+ or CD8+ T cells sorted from blood, collected in a trial of the OX40 agonist ivuxolimab. This TCR came from an adult with an advanced solid tumor such as melanoma, head and neck, liver or kidney cancer. This CDR3 reads CASSLGTGGFYEQYF. CDR3 nucleotides: TGTGCCAGCAGCCTGGGGACAGGGGGCTTCTACGAGCAGTACTTC.